The next 9 T cell receptor beta chains were all read from a single sample in a study of T cell repertoires in cytomegalovirus infection (dated by TCRdb to between 2018 and 2021). No antigen has been identified for these receptors. This specimen's treatment or condition label, per the study, means: in vitro stimulation with specific CMV peptide epitopes to enrich CMV-specific T cells. The listed sequencing device is Illumina HiSeq 1500. Through fastp at Q25 and MiXCR, TCRdb rebuilt clones from the public reads, retaining in-frame beta chains. One record per CDR3 amino acid sequence lists the most common genes and DNA. The sample has 700,000 to 900,000 distinct CDR3 sequences on record, almost 30% of them singletons. The top ten clonotypes cover about an eighth of the sample. This specimen was cultured CD8+ T cells from PBMCs, taken from culture after CMV antigen stimulation. These receptor sequences come from a human donor in good health (CMV status not recorded). Some clones in this sample may be carry-over from other donors' samples.

The V and J genes are TRBV6-2 or TRBV6-3 and TRBJ2-7; the D gene is possibly TRBD1 (5 bases). V was cut by 2 bases and J by 4 bases, with 15 bases left in between. CDR3 size: 15 residues. Germline CDR1 and CDR2: MNHEY and SVGEGT. The CDR3 region is CASSYDRQRSYEQYV. CDR3 bases: TGTGCCAGCAGTTACGACAGACAGAGATCGTACGAGCAGTACGTC.

The chain combines TRBV27 with TRBJ2-5, with D unclear. CDR1 is MNHEY, CDR2 SMNVEV, per germline (reference sequence). This CDR3 spans 13 amino acids. The V and J ends lost 2 bases and 4 bases respectively, with 8 bases between them. The CDR3 sequence is CASSLGSRETQYF. DNA of the CDR3: TGTGCCAGCAGTTTAGGGTCCCGAGAGACCCAGTACTTC.

This chain joins TRBV4-1 and TRBJ1-5, with 7 bases identical to TRBD1. Germline V gene data show CDR1 as MGHRA and CDR2 as YSYEKL. The CDR3 runs 15 residues. Trimming removed 4 bases from V and 8 bases from J; junction bases left unmatched: 11. CDR3 DNA: TGCGCCAGCAGCCGCCTACAGGGGTCTGGGGAGCCCCAGCATTTT. This sequence encodes CASSRLQGSGEPQHF.

This clonotype was observed once. For the CDR3, the DNA is TGTGCCAGCAGTGTAATGGACGGAGCAGAGCAGTACTTC. Translation gives CASSVMDGAEQYF. The chain combines TRBV27 with TRBJ2-7; no definite D call. The germline CDR1 and CDR2 sequences are MNHEY and SMNVEV (reference sequence). The V and J ends lost 5 bases and 7 bases respectively, with 15 bases between them. The CDR3 has 13 amino acids.

This clonotype occurred many times. The CDR3 DNA sequence: TGTGCCAGCAGCTTAGCGATCGGGAGGGATCACACCGGGGAGCTGTTTTTT. It translates to CASSLAIGRDHTGELFF. This chain links TRBV7-9 with TRBJ2-2; 8 bases align to TRBD2. Germline V gene lookup returns CDR1 SEHNR and CDR2 FQNEAQ (reference sequence). V gave up 0 bases and J gave up 3 bases; unmatched junction bases: 6. The CDR3 totals 17 residues. The full variable domain, in which reference TRBV7-9 and TRBJ2-2 provide the parts outside the CDR3, is DTGVSQNPRHKITKRGQNVTFRCDPISEHNRLYWYRQTLGQGPEFLTYFQNEAQLEKSRLLSDRFSAERPKGSFSTLEIQRTEQGDSAMYLCASSLAIGRDHTGELFFGEGSRLTVL.

This clonotype was recorded a few times. CDR3 protein: CASHDPPSGGLTDTQYF. The CDR3 coding sequence is TGTGCCTCACACGACCCTCCAAGCGGGGGCCTCACAGATACGCAGTATTTT. This chain uses TRBV6-6 with TRBJ2-3; 8 bases line up with TRBD2. CDR1 and CDR2 from the germline V gene are MNHNY and SVGAGI (reference sequence). The CDR3 sequence is 17 residues long. V was pared by 11 bases and J by 2 bases, with 18 bases of the junction left unmatched.

V is TRBV4-1 and J is TRBJ2-5; D unresolved. CDR3 length: 16 residues. Trimming stripped 4 bases from V and 5 bases from J, with 20 bases between. CDR1 is MGHRA, CDR2 YSYEKL, per germline. The CDR3 nucleotides are TGCGCCAGCAGCCTCTTGTGGCCAGACCCTTCGGAGACCCAGTACTTC. Protein sequence: CASSLLWPDPSETQYF.

The J gene is TRBJ2-1, the V gene TRBV12-3 or TRBV12-4; 8 bases match TRBD2. Trimming removed 6 bases from V and 9 bases from J; junction bases left unmatched: 10. This CDR3 has 14 amino acids. CDR3 loop: CASSPGTRLSEQFF. In DNA form, the CDR3 reads TGTGCCAGCAGCCCCGGGACTAGGTTGAGTGAGCAGTTCTTC.

This clonotype was seen a few times. The rearrangement joins TRBV7-6 to TRBJ1-5; D possibly corresponds to TRBD1 (5 bases). V lost 4 bases and J 5 bases, leaving 18 bases between the germline ends. The CDR3 sequence is 16 residues long. Germline V CDR1 and CDR2: SGHVS, FNYEAQ. The CDR3 is CASSSGPARWDQPQHF. CDR3 DNA sequence: TGTGCCAGCAGCTCGGGGCCGGCGCGGTGGGATCAGCCCCAGCATTTT. Using reference TRBV7-6 and TRBJ1-5 for the parts outside the CDR3, the full variable domain is GAGVSQSPRYKVTKRGQDVALRCDPISGHVSLYWYRQALGQGPEFLTYFNYEAQQDKSGLPNDRFSAERPEGSISTLTIQRTEQRDSAMYRCASSSGPARWDQPQHFGDGTRLSIL.